A single T cell receptor beta chain is shown here with its context. The antigen is undetermined. The entry originates in a study of CXCR3-negative and CXCR3-positive naive CD8 T cells. Study overall: Across all libraries, TRB reads numbered some 140 million, with about 1.5 +/- 0.3 million in each library.

Findings and caveats of the study: TRB CDR3 hydrophobicity was greater in CXCR3-positive naive cells than in CXCR3-negative naive cells. Naive CXCR3-negative and CXCR3-positive cells had similar TRBV-TRBJ usage; memory differed. In both naive subsets diversity was comparably high, whereas memory CD8+ cells showed much lower diversity.

In preparing the TRB cDNA libraries, 5' RACE with UMI labels was used. No DNA is given; TCRdb re-called the 5' RACE reads and lists each CDR3 protein once. The sample table sets out some 150,000 distinct CDR3 sequences. This CDR3 contains 13 residues. Germline V gene lookup returns CDR1 SQVTM and CDR2 ANQGSEA. The rearrangement uses TRBV29-1 and TRBJ1-1. The clonotype was recovered from a human donor in good health. Some clones in this sample may be carry-over from other donors' samples. Sequencing was performed on naive CXCR3+ CD8+ T cells from blood. The subset: CD45RO-CCR7+CD27+CD95- naive CD8+ T cells expressing CXCR3 (TNR3+). CDR3 loop: CSASGGWVTEAFF.